This is a list of T cell receptor beta chains from one sample in a study of PD-1 blockade in classical Hodgkin lymphoma. Repertoires were generated with immunoSEQ multiplex PCR, while TCRdb's copy carries only in-frame clones and drops some. The sample records roughly 42,000 clones, about 74% being singletons. Sample: peripheral blood mononuclear cells (PBMCs), taken at baseline. The origin of the receptors is a human donor with classical Hodgkin lymphoma. Both conserved end residues are part of each CDR3. The D gene is left open where the match is weak. The listing skips clone size in some rows; elsewhere it reads once, few, many or a size class.

d_call clone_size j_call v_call cdr3_nt cdr3_aa
- - TRBJ1-2 TRBV6-1 TGTGCCAGCAGTCTGGGCAGTAACTATGGCTACACCTTC CASSLGSNYGYTF
- - TRBJ1-4 TRBV7-9 TGTGCCAGCAGCTTAAAGGGCCCTAATGAAAAACTGTTTTTT CASSLKGPNEKLFF
TRBD2 - TRBJ2-7 TRBV19 TGTGCCAGTAATGGCGGGAGCTCCTACGAGCAGTACTTC CASNGGSSYEQYF
- - TRBJ1-2 TRBV7-8 TGTGCCAGCAGCTCAGGGAGGACCTATGGCTACACCTTC CASSSGRTYGYTF
- - TRBJ2-1 TRBV19 TGTGCCAGTAGTATCAGGGGAGATGAGCAGTTCTTC CASSIRGDEQFF
- few TRBJ1-5 TRBV30 TGTGCCTGGAGTGGGTATAGCAATCAGCCCCAGCATTTT CAWSGYSNQPQHF
- - TRBJ2-7 TRBV7-8 TGTGCCAGCAGCTTAGGGCCCTTATACGAGCAGTACTTC CASSLGPLYEQYF
- - TRBJ2-7 TRBV7-2 TGTGCCAGCAGCTTAGGGCCCACGGGGGCCTCCTACGAGCAGTACTTC CASSLGPTGASYEQYF
TRBD1 - TRBJ2-7 TRBV30 TGTGCCTGGAGCCCAGGGGGCGTCTACGAGCAGTACTTC CAWSPGGVYEQYF
- - TRBJ1-2 TRBV29-1 TGCAGCGTTGAAGCGCTCGGCTATGGCTACACCTTC CSVEALGYGYTF
TRBD2 few TRBJ2-5 TRBV5-1 TGCGCCAGCAGCTTGCTAGCGGGAGCGGGTGAGACCCAGTACTTC CASSLLAGAGETQYF
TRBD1 - TRBJ1-1 TRBV19 TGTGCCAGTAGCCCACGAACAGGGGTTGAAGCTTTCTTT CASSPRTGVEAFF
- - TRBJ1-1 TRBV20-1 TGCAGTGCTAGAAGGCAGGGAGCTTTCTTT CSARRQGAFF
- - TRBJ1-1 TRBV5-1 TGCGCCAGCAGCGTGAGAACGACCACTGAAGCTTTCTTT CASSVRTTTEAFF
- - TRBJ1-2 TRBV27 TGTGCCAGCATCGGGTATTATGGCTACACCTTC CASIGYYGYTF
- medium-sized TRBJ2-7 TRBV13 TGTGCCAGCAGCATGACTAGTCTTCTCTCCTACGAGCAGTACTTC CASSMTSLLSYEQYF
TRBD2 - TRBJ2-1 TRBV30 TGTGCCTGGGGACTAGCGGGAGATGAGCAGTTCTTC CAWGLAGDEQFF
TRBD2 - TRBJ2-7 TRBV2 TGTGCCACTAGACTAGCGGTGCAGGACGAGCAGTACTTC CATRLAVQDEQYF
TRBD1 few TRBJ1-5 TRBV18 TGTGCCAGCTCTCTTGCCAGGGGGGGTGAGCCCCAGCATTTT CASSLARGGEPQHF
TRBD2 - TRBJ2-1 TRBV19 TGTGCCAGTAGTATTCCGGGCGGGAGCGCGCAGTTCTTC CASSIPGGSAQFF
- few TRBJ1-5 TRBV29-1 TGCAGCGTTGGAAGGGATTCCAATCAGCCCCAGCATTTT CSVGRDSNQPQHF
- - TRBJ1-5 TRBV19 TGTGCCAGTATTGCTTTCGGGGGAGAGGTGTCACAGCCCCAGCATTTT CASIAFGGEVSQPQHF
TRBD2 - TRBJ2-7 TRBV27 TGTGCCAGCAGACTCGCCGGTAGACTAGCGGGAGGGTACTACGAGCAGTACTTC CASRLAGRLAGGYYEQYF
- - TRBJ1-1 TRBV7-9 TGTGCCAGCAGCCTATTGGGGGCGAAGGCTTTCTTT CASSLLGAKAFF
- - TRBJ2-3 TRBV6-5 TGTGCCAGCAGTGCAGCCTCAGGGACAGATACGCAGTATTTT CASSAASGTDTQYF
TRBD2 - TRBJ2-1 TRBV5-1 TGCGCCAGCAGCTTAGCGGGGAACTACAATGAGCAGTTCTTC CASSLAGNYNEQFF
- few TRBJ1-2 TRBV7-2 TGTGCCAGCAGCTTAGTGGTTAGTGGCTACACCTTC CASSLVVSGYTF
- - TRBJ2-1 TRBV10-3 TGTGCCATCAGTGCGATACTGACTTCCTACAATGAGCAGTTCTTC CAISAILTSYNEQFF
TRBD1 - TRBJ2-5 TRBV5-1 TGCGCCAGCAGCTTCGGACAGGGGATCCAAGAGACCCAGTACTTC CASSFGQGIQETQYF
- - TRBJ1-5 TRBV9 TGTGCCAGCAGCCCTCGTGGAGGGCGGGGTCAGCCCCAGCATTTT CASSPRGGRGQPQHF
TRBD2 - TRBJ2-1 TRBV7-9 TGTGCCAGCAGCACCGGACTAGCGGGAGTGGTGCCCGGCAATGAGCAGTTCTTC CASSTGLAGVVPGNEQFF
TRBD1 - TRBJ2-7 TRBV30 TGTGCCTGGAGTTTGGGGACAGGGCCCTACGAGCAGTACTTC CAWSLGTGPYEQYF
- - TRBJ2-7 TRBV6-5 TGTGCCAGCAGTGTCCTCTACTCCTCCTACGAGCAGTACTTC CASSVLYSSYEQYF
- - TRBJ2-1 TRBV4-3 TGCGCCAGCAGCCAATTTCCTAGCGCCCACAATGAGCAGTTCTTC CASSQFPSAHNEQFF
- - TRBJ1-4 TRBV7-9 TGTGCCAGCAGCTTGACACCCGCAACTAATGAAAAACTGTTTTTT CASSLTPATNEKLFF
- - TRBJ1-5 TRBV19 TGTGCCAGTAGTATCCCGGGTGGCACCCCCCAGCATTTT CASSIPGGTPQHF
- - TRBJ2-2 TRBV29-1 TGCGTAGGTCGGAACACCGGGGAGCTGTTTTTT CVGRNTGELFF
- - TRBJ1-2 TRBV11-2 TGTGCCAGCAGCTTAGACGGACGCTATGGCTACACCTTC CASSLDGRYGYTF
- few TRBJ1-1 TRBV7-7 TGTGCCAGCAGCCGAGACATGAACACTGAAGCTTTCTTT CASSRDMNTEAFF
- - TRBJ1-1 TRBV7-2 TGTGCCAGCAGCTTAAAGGATCGGAACACTGAAGCTTTCTTT CASSLKDRNTEAFF
TRBD2 - TRBJ2-7 TRBV28 TGTGCCAGCAGACTCGCGCCGGGGGGCTACGAGCAGTACTTC CASRLAPGGYEQYF